This TCR beta chain was documented in a study of cytomegalovirus exposure and HLA in healthy donors. Researchers ran the PCR with 60 Vbeta and 13 Jbeta primers. Here immunoSEQ multiplex PCR was the method, and the copy in TCRdb shows in-frame clones only, minus some. The repertoire table contains around 210,000 clones. The sequenced sample was PBMCs. The clonotype originates from a woman younger than 45 in good health and CMV-seropositive.

Here the CDR3 reads CASSPQGAVTEAFF. The CDR3, as DNA: TGTGCCAGCTCACCCCAGGGGGCGGTCACTGAAGCTTTCTTT. This sequence joins TRBV18 and TRBJ1-1, with 8 bases that match TRBD1. The CDR3 length is 14 residues. With 3 bases clipped from V and 4 bases from J, the junction kept 4 bases outside the gene matches. The germline CDR1 and CDR2 sequences are KGHSH and LQKENI.